Reported below is one T cell receptor beta chain. This clonotype was seen only a few times. This clone's antigen is unknown. No base-level quality is on record; no much larger clone is a single base apart. Trimming at the junction amounts to 3 bases on V and 0 bases on J, and the germline ends lie 7 bases apart. The CDR3 runs 13 amino acids, cysteine and phenylalanine included. Only CDR3 DNA is held: 39 bases, read in frame from base 1. CDR1 and CDR2 are drawn from the germline V gene (reference sequence): DFQATT, SNEGSKA. TCR alpha and beta chain libraries were amplified separately from the second PCR step onward. CMV status of each donor was established by measuring IFNgamma production from CD4+ T cells after fresh PBMCs were stimulated overnight with CMV viral lysate. CD4 T cells were positively selected with Miltenyi beads, followed by positive selection of CD8 T cells from the CD4-negative fraction. After staining for CD3, CD4, CD8, CD45RA, CD27 and a live/dead dye, cells were sorted on a BD Aria II into four subsets based on CD45RA and CD27. A few healthy volunteers provided blood, and each donor's sample was split into CD4 and CD8 T cells and then further divided into four differentiation subsets. Approximately 120 ml of peripheral blood was taken from each donor, and PBMC were separated by density-gradient centrifugation on Ficoll-Paque PLUS. Sorted cells were lysed in RLT buffer, after which RNA was extracted using a Qiagen RNeasy kit and stored at -80 degrees C.

This entry belongs to a study of naive and memory T cell subsets (dated by TCRdb to 2017 to 2019). Regarding the research as a whole: The study applied an open-source, UMI-based TCR alpha and beta sequencing pipeline to sorted naive and memory peripheral blood T cell subsets. Complete agreement was observed between the functional CMV T cell responses and the IgG serology results. RNA was DNase-treated and reverse transcribed with TCR constant-region primers, mostly using SuperScript III.

What the study reported, not specific to this receptor: No ground truth was available to validate the repertoire findings for the naive and memory subsets. Following error correction, more than 85% of naive TCR sequences occurred only once, which made naive abundance distributions much steeper than those of memory subsets. TCR abundance followed a power law with an exponent that was different for naive and memory subsets but consistent across the three individuals. Clonotypes were defined as single alpha or beta chain sequences, not paired alpha/beta receptors. RNA-based TCR counts may be influenced by expression changes linked to T cell activation and differentiation. In both CD4 and CD8 cells, the Gini index increased while Shannon and inverse Simpson diversity decreased from naive through CM, EM and EMRA.

The library came from UMI-ligation and nested PCR. The beta constant-region primer consisted of an equimolar mixture of two oligonucleotides that together covered TRBC1 and TRBC2. Four rounds of PCR were used to amplify ligated cDNA, with nested alpha and beta constant-region primers being used together with the SP2 primer. A single-stranded oligonucleotide carrying the SP2 primer and a 12-nucleotide UMI was ligated to the 3' end of the cDNA by T4 RNA ligase 1. Incubation of the ligation reaction was carried out at 16 degrees C for about 19-24 hours. PCR2 was usually performed as a SYBR Green qPCR and halted at a preset threshold so that over-amplification would not occur. Apart from the first purification, every purification step used Agencourt AMPure XP magnetic beads. Libraries were quantified by Qubit and checked on a TapeStation, where a main peak was expected near 650 bp. The pooled libraries were sequenced on an Illumina MiSeq using v2 2x251 paired-end kits, which usually yielded about 0.85-2 million reads per sample. Each sample's library went into the pool at about 4.1 nM, and about 4.5-7.5% PhiX was added to help with cluster recognition. The study's processing was this. FASTQ reads processed by Demultiplexor were assigned V and J genes by Decombinator through tag matching that tolerated a single base-pair mismatch. By using UMIs, Collapsinator corrected both sequencing errors and the frequency errors caused by PCR heterogeneity. TCRs were translated and CDR3s were extracted from the conserved cysteine to the FGXG phenylalanine by CDR3Translator, with non-productive sequences being flagged. Repertoires were subsampled to equal numbers of UMI-defined TCRs before Gini, Shannon entropy and inverse Simpson indices were calculated. Clonotype abundance distributions were fitted to a power law by maximum likelihood within the linear range. When run on a single naive CD8 sample, MIGEC and the pipeline yielded similar UMI counts, similar unique TCR numbers and similar clonal distributions. Repertoires were searched for about 7,300 CMV-associated CDR3 sequences compiled from VDJdb and a published dataset. Clones were called with MiXCR by TCRdb after fastp trimmed the public reads at Q25, and only in-frame beta chains were retained. Each entry is one CDR3 protein sequence, shown with its most common DNA and genes. These V and J calls derive from TCRdb rather than the authors' analysis. In all, the sample holds roughly 130,000 distinct CDR3 sequences, and over 30% of those were seen once. Clones ranked in the top ten supply approximately 0.9% of the sample.

Material: central memory CD4+ T cells from blood. In the paper's terms, the cell subset or site label means: central memory, CD45RA- CD27+. The receptor was derived from a human donor in good health. This sequence uses TRBV20-1 and TRBJ2-3, with the D gene not clear enough to name. Here the CDR3 is given as CSARSLSTDTQYF. The nucleotide sequence is TGCAGTGCTAGGTCCCTCAGCACAGATACGCAGTATTTT.